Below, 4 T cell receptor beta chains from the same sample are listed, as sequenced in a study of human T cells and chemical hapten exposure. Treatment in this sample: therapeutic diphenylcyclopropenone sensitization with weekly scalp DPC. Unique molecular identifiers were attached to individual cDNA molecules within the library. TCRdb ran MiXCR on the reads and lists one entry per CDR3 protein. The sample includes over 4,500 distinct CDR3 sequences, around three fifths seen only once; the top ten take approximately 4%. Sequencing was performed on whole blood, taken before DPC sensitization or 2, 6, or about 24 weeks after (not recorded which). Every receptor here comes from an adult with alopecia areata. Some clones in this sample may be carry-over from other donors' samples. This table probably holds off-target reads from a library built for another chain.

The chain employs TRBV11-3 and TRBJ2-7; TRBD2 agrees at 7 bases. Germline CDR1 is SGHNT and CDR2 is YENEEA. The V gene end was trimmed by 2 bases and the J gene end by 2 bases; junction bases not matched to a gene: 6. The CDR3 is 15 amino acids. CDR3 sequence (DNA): TGTGCCAGCAGCTTAAGGGCAGGGACTACCTACGAGCAGTACTTC. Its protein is CASSLRAGTTYEQYF.

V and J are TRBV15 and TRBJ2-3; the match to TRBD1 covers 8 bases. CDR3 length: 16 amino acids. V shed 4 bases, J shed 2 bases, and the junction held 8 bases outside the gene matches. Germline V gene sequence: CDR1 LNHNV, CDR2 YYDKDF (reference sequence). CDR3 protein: CATSTQRGQATDTQYF. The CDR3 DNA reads TGTGCCACCAGCACCCAAAGGGGACAGGCCACAGATACGCAGTATTTT.

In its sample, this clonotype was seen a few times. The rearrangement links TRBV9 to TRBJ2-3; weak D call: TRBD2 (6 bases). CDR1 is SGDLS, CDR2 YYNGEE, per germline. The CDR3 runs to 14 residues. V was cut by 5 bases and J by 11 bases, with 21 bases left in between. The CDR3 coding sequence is TGTGCCAGCAGTAGGCGGGGCCCGCCCAGCGAGCAGTATTTT. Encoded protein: CASSRRGPPSEQYF. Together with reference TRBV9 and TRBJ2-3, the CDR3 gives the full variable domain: DSGVTQTPKHLITATGQRVTLRCSPRSGDLSVYWYQQSLDQGLQFLIQYYNGEERAKGNILERFSAQQFPDLHSELNLSSLELGDSALYFCASSRRGPPSEQYFGPGTRLTVL.

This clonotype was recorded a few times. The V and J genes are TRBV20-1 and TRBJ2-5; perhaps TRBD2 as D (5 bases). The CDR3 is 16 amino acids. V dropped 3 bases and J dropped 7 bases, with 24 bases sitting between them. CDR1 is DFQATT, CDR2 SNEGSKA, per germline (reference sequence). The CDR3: CSARTTLASWAGTQYF. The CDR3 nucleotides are TGCAGTGCTAGGACCACCCTAGCTTCCTGGGCGGGGACCCAGTACTTC.